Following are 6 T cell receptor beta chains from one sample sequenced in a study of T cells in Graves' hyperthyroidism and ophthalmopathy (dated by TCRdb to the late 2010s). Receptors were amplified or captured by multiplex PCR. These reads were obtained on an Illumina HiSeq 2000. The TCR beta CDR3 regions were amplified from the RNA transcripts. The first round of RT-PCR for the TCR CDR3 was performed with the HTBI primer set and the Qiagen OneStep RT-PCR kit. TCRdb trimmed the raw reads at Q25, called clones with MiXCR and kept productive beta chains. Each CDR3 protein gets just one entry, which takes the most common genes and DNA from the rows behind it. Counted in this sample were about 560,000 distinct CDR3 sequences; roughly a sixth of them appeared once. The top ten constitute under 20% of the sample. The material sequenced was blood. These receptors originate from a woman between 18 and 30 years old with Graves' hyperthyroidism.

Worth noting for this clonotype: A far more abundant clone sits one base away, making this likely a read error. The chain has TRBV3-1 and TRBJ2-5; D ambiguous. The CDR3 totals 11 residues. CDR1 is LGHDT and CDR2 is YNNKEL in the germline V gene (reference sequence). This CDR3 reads CASSPDETRYF. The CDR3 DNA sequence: TGTGCCAGCAGCCCGGACGAGACCCGGTACTTC.

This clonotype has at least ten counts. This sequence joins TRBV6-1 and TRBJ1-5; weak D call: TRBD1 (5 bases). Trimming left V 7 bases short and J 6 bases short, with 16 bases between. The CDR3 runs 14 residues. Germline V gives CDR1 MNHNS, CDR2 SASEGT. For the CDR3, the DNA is TGTGCCAGCACCTCAGGAGGGGTTGCTCAGCCCCAGCATTTT. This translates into CASTSGGVAQPQHF.

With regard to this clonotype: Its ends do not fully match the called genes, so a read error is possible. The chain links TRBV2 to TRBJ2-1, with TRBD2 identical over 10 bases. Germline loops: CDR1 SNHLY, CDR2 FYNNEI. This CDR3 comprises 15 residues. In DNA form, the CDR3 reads TGTGCCAGCAGTCAAGCGGGAGGGCCCAAGAATGAGCAGTTCTTC. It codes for CASSQAGGPKNEQFF. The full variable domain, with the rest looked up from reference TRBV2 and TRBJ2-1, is EPEVTQTPSHQVTQMGQEVILRCVPISNHLYFYWYRQILGQKVEFLVSFYNNEISEKSEIFDDQFSVERPDGSNFTLKIRSTKLEDSAMYFCASSQAGGPKNEQFFGPGTRLTVL.

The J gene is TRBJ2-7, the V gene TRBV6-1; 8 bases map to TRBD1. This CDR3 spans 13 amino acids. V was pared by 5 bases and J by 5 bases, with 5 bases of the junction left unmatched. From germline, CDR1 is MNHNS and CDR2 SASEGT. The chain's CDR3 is CASSNRGVDEQYF. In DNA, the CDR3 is TGTGCCAGCAGTAACAGGGGGGTTGACGAGCAGTACTTC.

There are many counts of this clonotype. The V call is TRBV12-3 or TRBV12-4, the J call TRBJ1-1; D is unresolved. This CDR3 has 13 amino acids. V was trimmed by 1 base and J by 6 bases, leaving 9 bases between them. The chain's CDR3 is CASSLGALAEAFF. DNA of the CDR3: TGTGCCAGCAGTTTAGGAGCGTTAGCTGAAGCTTTCTTT.

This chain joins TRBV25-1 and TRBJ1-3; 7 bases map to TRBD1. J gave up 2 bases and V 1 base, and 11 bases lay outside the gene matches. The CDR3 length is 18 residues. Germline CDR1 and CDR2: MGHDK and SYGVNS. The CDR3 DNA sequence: TGTGCCAGCAGTGAATCCAGGGCGACAGGGAGAGCTGGAAACACCATATATTTT. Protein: CASSESRATGRAGNTIYF.